These 29 T cell receptor beta chains were sequenced from one sample in a study of T cells in Graves' hyperthyroidism and ophthalmopathy. Using RNA transcripts as the source, TCR beta CDR3 regions were amplified. An initial round of RT-PCR targeting the TCR CDR3 relied on the HTBI primer set. Each CDR3 protein is one row after TCRdb ran MiXCR on the multiplex PCR reads. The sample includes under 350,000 distinct CDR3 sequences, 15% to 20% seen only once; the top ten take roughly 50%. The specimen was blood. The receptors derive from a woman aged 60-75 years with Graves' ophthalmopathy.

This clonotype occurred a few times. This rearrangement joins TRBV5-8 to TRBJ1-5; tentative D call: TRBD1 (6 bases). Germline assignment: CDR1 SGHTS and CDR2 YDEGEE. V lost 10 bases, J lost 5 bases, and 19 bases lay in between. The CDR3 is 14 residues long. The CDR3 DNA sequence: TGTGCCTCTACACCAGGGGTGGCGGATCAGCCCCAGCATTTT. Protein sequence: CASTPGVADQPQHF. The full variable domain, completed using reference TRBV5-8 and TRBJ1-5, is EAGVTQSPTHLIKTRGQQATLRCSPISGHTSVYWYQQALGLGLQFLLWYDEGEERNRGNFPPRFSGRQFPNYSSELNVNALELEDSALYLCASTPGVADQPQHFGDGTRLSIL.

This clonotype appeared many times. The genes are TRBV20-1 and TRBJ2-3, with 7 nucleotides matching TRBD2. CDR3 length: 14 residues. Germline V CDR1 and CDR2: DFQATT, SNEGSKA (reference sequence). J lost 4 bases, V lost 7 bases, and 11 bases had no gene match. CDR3 sequence reads: CSGQDGGSADTQYF. CDR3 in DNA: TGCAGTGGGCAGGATGGCGGGAGCGCAGATACGCAGTATTTT.

This clonotype was seen ten or more times. This rearrangement joins TRBV28 to TRBJ2-3; 10 nucleotides line up with TRBD2. Per germline, CDR1 MDHEN and CDR2 SYDVKM. V shed 5 bases and J 6 bases; nucleotides not matched to a gene: 11. This CDR3 has 16 amino acids. The CDR3 sequence is CASSRLVSGGVDTQYF. The DNA for the CDR3 is TGTGCCAGCAGTCGCCTAGTAAGCGGGGGGGTGGATACGCAGTATTTT.

This clonotype has a count of ten or more. J is TRBJ2-5 and V is TRBV5-4, with 12 bases fitting TRBD1. Germline CDR1 reads SGHNT; CDR2 reads YYREEE (reference sequence). The CDR3 runs 17 residues. Unmatched junction bases numbered 8, after V lost 4 bases and J lost 1 base. CDR3: CASSHPGTGGVQETQYF. CDR3 sequence (DNA): TGTGCCAGCAGCCACCCGGGGACAGGGGGCGTCCAAGAGACCCAGTACTTC.

With respect to this clonotype: A clone one base away is much larger, so this may be a read error. The chain recombines TRBV12-3 or TRBV12-4 with TRBJ2-7; D remains unclear. This CDR3 region has 12 residues. CDR3 residues: CASSRNPYGQYF. The CDR3 DNA follows: TGTGCCAGTAGCAGGAACCCCTACGGGCAGTACTTC.

This clonotype was observed a few times. Being one base from a much bigger clone, this may be a read error. The chain is built from TRBV11-2 and TRBJ1-4; 7 bases line up with TRBD1. Germline V gives CDR1 SGHAT, CDR2 FQNNGV. The CDR3 loop spans 13 amino acids. Here the CDR3 DNA reads TGTGCCAGCAACTTAGATTGGACAGGAAAACTGTTTTTT. Its protein product is CASNLDWTGKLFF.

This clonotype was seen ten or more times. This chain joins TRBV11-2 and TRBJ2-1; no firm D call. This CDR3 has 14 residues. Germline lookup yields CDR1 SGHAT and CDR2 FQNNGV. V was pared by 5 bases and J by 1 base, with 9 bases between. CDR3 sequence: CASSADRSYNEQFF. CDR3 nucleotides: TGTGCCAGCAGCGCGGACCGTTCCTACAATGAGCAGTTCTTC.

Many counts were recorded for this clonotype. The rearrangement links TRBV6-1 to TRBJ2-5, with 10 bases fitting TRBD1. Germline CDR1 and CDR2: MNHNS and SASEGT. CDR3 length equals 15 residues. Trimming cost V 4 bases and J 5 bases; bases outside gene matches: 7. CDR3 in amino acids: CASSGLGQGGETQYF. The CDR3 DNA reads as TGTGCCAGCAGTGGTCTAGGACAGGGGGGGGAGACCCAGTACTTC.

The sample holds many counts of this clonotype. The chain is built from TRBV28 and TRBJ2-7; possibly TRBD1 or TRBD2 for D (5 bases each). Germline V gene lookup returns CDR1 MDHEN and CDR2 SYDVKM. The V and J ends lost 7 bases and 0 bases respectively, with 13 bases between them. CDR3 length equals 14 residues. CDR3 loop: CASTLEGNSYEQYF. The CDR3 nucleotides read TGTGCCAGCACCCTAGAGGGGAACTCCTACGAGCAGTACTTC.

The sample holds many counts of this clonotype. The chain joins TRBV6-1 to TRBJ2-3; 7 bases are shared with TRBD1. Per germline, CDR1 MNHNS and CDR2 SASEGT. The trim removed 4 bases at V and 2 bases at J, leaving 12 bases unmatched. The CDR3 runs 17 residues. The CDR3 DNA sequence: TGTGCCAGCAGTGCTACCGTGACAGGGACCTACACAGATACGCAGTATTTT. This gives the protein CASSATVTGTYTDTQYF.

A remark on this clonotype: This may be a read error: a much more frequent sequence differs by one nucleotide. This rearrangement joins TRBV20-1 to TRBJ1-5; D may be TRBD1 (5 bases). The CDR3 is 12 residues long. Germline V CDR1 and CDR2: DFQATT, SNEGSKA (reference sequence). The CDR3 coding sequence is TGCAGTGCTTCCTGGAGGGGTCAGCCCCAGCGTTTT. It specifies CSASWRGQPQRF.

Only a few counts were recorded for this clonotype. The chain has TRBV5-1 and TRBJ1-3, with 7 bases matching TRBD1. Per germline, CDR1 SGHRS and CDR2 YFSETQ. V trimming: 3 bases; J trimming: 1 base; junction bases outside the gene matches: 4. CDR3 length: 15 residues. The CDR3 DNA reads TGCGCCAGCAGCTACAGGGGAGTATCTGGAAACACCATATATTTT. Protein sequence: CASSYRGVSGNTIYF.

In this sample, this clonotype turned up a few times. The chain has TRBV29-1 and TRBJ1-2, with D hard to call. Germline V gene sequence: CDR1 SQVTM, CDR2 ANQGSEA. The CDR3 has 11 amino acids. V dropped 5 bases and J dropped 1 base, with 5 bases sitting between them. The CDR3: CSVHFNYGYTF. The CDR3 DNA is TGCAGCGTTCACTTTAACTATGGCTACACCTTC.

Many counts were recorded for this clonotype. The V and J genes are TRBV10-2 and TRBJ1-1; the D is unclear. The CDR3 length is 14 residues. V lost 8 bases and J 4 bases, leaving 17 bases between the germline ends. CDR1 and CDR2 (germline): WSHSY, SAAADI. For the CDR3, the DNA is TGCGCCAGCCGGCTTCGGACCAGTACCACTGAAGCTTTCTTT. It is translated as CASRLRTSTTEAFF.

This chain joins TRBV4-3 and TRBJ1-6; D uncertain. CDR3 length: 14 amino acids. Trimming cost V 4 bases and J 7 bases, with 11 bases left between them. The V gene's germline CDR1 is LGHNA and CDR2 YSLEER. CDR3 bases: TGCGCCAGCAGCCTGAATAGGAGGAATTCACCCCTCCACTTT. Translating it yields CASSLNRRNSPLHF.

This clonotype was seen a single time. This rearrangement joins TRBV11-2 to TRBJ1-3, with D perhaps TRBD1 (5 bases). Deletions cut 1 base from V and 0 bases from J, with 13 bases between. Germline CDR1 and CDR2: SGHAT and FQNNGV. The CDR3 covers 17 residues. The CDR3 loop is CASSLASGSLSGNTIYF. CDR3 bases: TGTGCCAGCAGCTTAGCTTCAGGGTCCCTCTCTGGAAACACCATATATTTT.

V usage is TRBV10-3 and J usage is TRBJ2-5; D is perhaps TRBD2 (7 bases). The V end was cut by 9 bases, the J end by 5 bases, with 13 bases between. Germline CDR1 is ENHRY and CDR2 is SYGVKD. This CDR3 is 12 amino acids long. The CDR3 sequence: CAIRGARETQYF. The DNA of the CDR3 is TGTGCCATACGGGGGGCCCGGGAGACCCAGTACTTC.

This clonotype was seen many times. The V call is TRBV12-3 or TRBV12-4, the J call TRBJ2-3; the match to TRBD2 covers 14 bases. V was clipped by 3 bases and J by 3 bases; unmatched bases: 2. The CDR3 loop spans 16 amino acids. CDR3 amino acids: CASSFRLAGGTDTQYF. The CDR3, as DNA: TGTGCCAGCAGTTTCCGACTAGCGGGAGGGACAGATACGCAGTATTTT.

The CDR3 DNA reads TGCGCCAGCAGCCCCTCCCTGGTGGGGGAGCAGTACTTC. Translation gives CASSPSLVGEQYF. The chain joins TRBV4-1 to TRBJ2-7; D remains unclear. Trimming took off 4 bases at V and 7 bases at J, with 14 bases between the two ends. The CDR3 is made up of 13 amino acids. CDR1 and CDR2 from the germline V gene are MGHRA and YSYEKL.

This clonotype was recorded at least ten times. The chain combines TRBV12-3 or TRBV12-4 with TRBJ2-7; 7 bases agree with TRBD2. The CDR3 length is 16 residues. The J segment lost 0 bases and the V segment lost 5 bases, leaving 10 bases of the junction unmatched. In DNA, the CDR3 is TGTGCCAGCAGTCCATGGGGGGGTTCCCTCTCCTACGAGCAGTACTTC. Translation gives CASSPWGGSLSYEQYF.

This clonotype occurred many times. V gene TRBV7-2 combines with J gene TRBJ2-3; 13 bases map to TRBD2. The germline gives CDR1 SGHTA, CDR2 FQGNSA. V gave up 6 bases and J gave up 7 bases; unmatched junction bases: 7. The length of the CDR3 is 15 residues. The DNA of the CDR3 is TGTGCCAGCAGTGAACCGGGACTAGCGGGAAATACGCAGTATTTT. Protein: CASSEPGLAGNTQYF.

This clonotype appeared a few times. The V and J genes are TRBV24-1 and TRBJ1-2; no reliable D call. The CDR3 spans 10 residues. Germline CDR1 reads KGHDR; CDR2 reads SFDVKD. Trimming pared 6 bases from V and 9 bases from J, leaving 7 bases between. As DNA, the CDR3 is TGTGCCACCAGTAGTCCCAGCTACACCTTC. Translation: CATSSPSYTF.

This clonotype has a count of ten or more. The V call is TRBV6-1, the J call TRBJ2-5, with 7 bases aligning to TRBD1. There are 15 residues in the CDR3. CDR1 is MNHNS, CDR2 SASEGT, per germline. V dropped 5 bases and J dropped 1; count of bases not matched to a gene: 7. The CDR3 coding sequence is TGTGCCAGCAGTACAGGGGAACGAATCCAAGAGACCCAGTACTTC. Translation: CASSTGERIQETQYF.

This clonotype appeared many times. V usage is TRBV29-1 and J usage is TRBJ1-1; possibly TRBD1 for D (5 bases). Trimming stripped 7 bases from V and 1 base from J, with 10 bases between. This CDR3 contains 12 residues. CDR1 SQVTM and CDR2 ANQGSEA come from the germline V gene. The CDR3 spells CSARGTNTEAFF. The CDR3 region has the DNA TGCAGCGCGAGGGGTACGAACACTGAAGCTTTCTTT.

This clonotype was recorded many times. V and J are TRBV27 and TRBJ2-3; 9 bases are a match to TRBD2. The V segment lost 6 bases and the J segment 4 bases; nucleotides outside the gene matches: 5. Per the germline V gene, CDR1 is MNHEY and CDR2 is SMNVEV (reference sequence). The CDR3 totals 14 residues. CDR3 sequence reads: CASRLTSGPDTQYF. In nucleotides, the CDR3 is TGTGCCAGCAGGCTGACTAGCGGCCCAGATACGCAGTATTTT.

This clonotype was counted once. The J gene is TRBJ1-5, the V gene TRBV7-2, with TRBD1 as a possible D gene (5 bases). Germline loops: CDR1 SGHTA, CDR2 FQGNSA. V dropped 4 bases and J dropped 2 bases, with 15 bases sitting between them. There are 16 residues in the CDR3. The CDR3 reads CASSSHIGGGNQPQHF. As DNA, the CDR3 is TGTGCCAGCAGCTCTCACATAGGAGGGGGCAATCAGCCCCAGCATTTT.

The chain carries TRBV18 and TRBJ2-7; 7 bases are a match to TRBD2. V trimming: 3 bases; J trimming: 6 bases; junction bases outside the gene matches: 2. Germline assignment: CDR1 KGHSH and CDR2 LQKENI. This CDR3 has 12 amino acids. CDR3 in amino acids: CASSPLAAEQYF. CDR3 DNA sequence: TGTGCCAGCTCACCCCTAGCGGCCGAGCAGTACTTC.

This clonotype was seen repeatedly, ten times or more. The chain links TRBV6-1 to TRBJ2-7; TRBD1 is a possible D gene (7 bases). CDR3 length: 13 residues. The V end was cut by 7 bases, the J end by 6 bases, with 16 bases between. Germline V gene sequence: CDR1 MNHNS, CDR2 SASEGT. DNA of the CDR3: TGTGCCAGCACTCTCGGAGGGGGCCTCGAGCAGTACTTC. Its protein is CASTLGGGLEQYF.

The chain couples TRBV7-9 to TRBJ2-7, with TRBD1 as a possible D gene (8 bases). The ends were cut back, 6 bases at V and 8 bases at J, with 14 bases in the middle. CDR1 SEHNR and CDR2 FQNEAQ come from the germline V gene (reference sequence). CDR3 length: 12 residues. CDR3 coding DNA: TGTGCCAGCAGAGCGGGACAGGCAAAGCAGTACTTC. The encoded protein is CASRAGQAKQYF.